This entry features one TCR beta chain sequence. As yet, its antigen is unknown. Germline CDR1 is SQVTM and CDR2 is ANQGSEA. V was pared by 0 bases and J by 9 bases, with 6 bases of the junction left unmatched. CDR3 length: 13 residues. This specimen belongs to a study of beta chain features in type 1 diabetes. Isolated RNA was reverse transcribed in full, so expressed TCRB transcripts were sequenced. Sequenced by immunoSEQ multiplex PCR; TCRdb stores in-frame clones only, minus some. The table includes 400,000 to 450,000 clones, roughly 14% detected once. Broader study findings: Shorter TCRB CDR3s, moderately but significantly so, marked every one of the four CD4+ subsets in Type 1 diabetes patients. Reads derived from cDNA could over-represent cells showing high TCR expression. HLA influence on TCRB rearrangement stayed unresolved here.

It was via CD45RO/CCR7/CD25/CD127/CD95/CD27 that CD4+ naive, central memory, regulatory and stem cell-like memory cells were sorted. The clonotype comes from a man younger than 40 in good health. Sequences were obtained from naive CD4+ T cells from blood. This chain joins TRBV29-1 and TRBJ1-1; the match to TRBD1 covers 8 bases. CDR3 in amino acids: CSVEEQGGTQAFF. The CDR3 DNA sequence: TGCAGCGTTGAAGAACAGGGGGGCACCCAAGCTTTCTTT.